This entry lists 26 T cell receptor beta chains sequenced from one sample in a study of cytomegalovirus exposure and HLA in healthy donors. The PCR ran on 60 Vbeta and 13 Jbeta primers. Using immunoSEQ multiplex PCR, the repertoire was profiled, and TCRdb retains in-frame clones only, with some absent. Of 150,000 to 200,000 clones in the sample, about nine tenths were seen once. Material: PBMCs. Source of these receptors: a boy aged 2 to 10 in good health and CMV-seronegative.

This chain connects TRBV2 to TRBJ2-1; 7 bases are a match to TRBD2. Germline assignment: CDR1 SNHLY and CDR2 FYNNEI. The CDR3 totals 14 residues. The ends lost 10 bases at V and 8 bases at J; junction bases unmatched: 14. The chain's CDR3 is CATPAGVVGDEQFF. The CDR3 coding sequence is TGTGCCACCCCCGCGGGGGTGGTTGGTGATGAGCAGTTCTTC. Drawing the rest from reference TRBV2 and TRBJ2-1, the complete variable domain is EPEVTQTPSHQVTQMGQEVILRCVPISNHLYFYWYRQILGQKVEFLVSFYNNEISEKSEIFDDQFSVERPDGSNFTLKIRSTKLEDSAMYFCATPAGVVGDEQFFGPGTRLTVL.

This chain joins TRBV29-1 and TRBJ1-2; possibly TRBD1 for D (5 bases). The V and J ends lost 2 bases and 7 bases respectively, with 11 bases between them. Looked up from germline, CDR1 is SQVTM and CDR2 is ANQGSEA. This CDR3 has 12 amino acids. CDR3 in amino acids: CSVEFGGGGYTF. Written as DNA, the CDR3 is TGCAGCGTTGAATTCGGGGGAGGTGGCTACACCTTC.

This rearrangement joins TRBV18 to TRBJ2-5, with a possible D match to TRBD2 (6 bases). The DNA end lines up better with TRBJ2-7; the J call may be wrong. The V gene's germline CDR1 is KGHSH and CDR2 LQKENI. The CDR3 covers 17 residues. The CDR3 here is CASSPRGSGAAPHEQYF. In DNA, the CDR3 is TGTGCCAGCTCACCCCGAGGTTCGGGAGCGGCCCCCCACGAGCAGTACTTC.

V and J are TRBV19 and TRBJ2-1; 16 positions agree with TRBD2. CDR3 length: 18 residues. V gave up 6 bases and J gave up 3 bases; unmatched junction bases: 8. Per the germline V gene, CDR1 is LNHDA and CDR2 is SQIVND (reference sequence). The CDR3 spells CASSLGLAGGLNYNEQFF. The CDR3 DNA sequence: TGTGCCAGTAGCCTGGGACTAGCGGGGGGGCTTAACTACAATGAGCAGTTCTTC.

This chain links TRBV6-1 with TRBJ2-3, with D hard to call. The CDR3 contains 15 residues. Germline V gene data show CDR1 as MNHNS and CDR2 as SASEGT. Trimming left V 1 base short and J 2 bases short, with 10 bases between. The CDR3: CASSEVRDTTDTQYF. For the CDR3, the DNA is TGTGCCAGCAGTGAAGTGCGAGACACCACAGATACGCAGTATTTT.

A word on this clone: The same CDR3 arises from other DNA sequences in this sample as well. This chain links TRBV28 with TRBJ2-2; D not certain. There are 12 residues in the CDR3. Germline values: CDR1 MDHEN, CDR2 SYDVKM. V lost 3 bases and J lost 6, with 5 bases in between. CDR3 region: CASSLQAGELFF. The CDR3 nucleotides read TGTGCCAGCAGTTTGCAGGCCGGGGAGCTGTTTTTT. The complete variable domain, with remaining parts taken from reference TRBV28 and TRBJ2-2, reads DVKVTQSSRYLVKRTGEKVFLECVQDMDHENMFWYRQDPGLGLRLIYFSYDVKMKEKGDIPEGYSVSREKKERFSLILESASTNQTSMYLCASSLQAGELFFGEGSRLTVL.

The rearrangement joins TRBV30 to TRBJ1-1, with D perhaps TRBD1 (5 bases). CDR1 and CDR2 from the germline V gene are GTSNPN and SVGIG (reference sequence). Trimming removed 5 bases at V and 2 bases at J, with 12 bases between. The CDR3 covers 13 residues. In nucleotides, the CDR3 is TGTGCCTGGGCCAGGGACTCCAACACTGAAGCTTTCTTT. Its translation: CAWARDSNTEAFF.

J is TRBJ2-6 and V is TRBV7-9, with a tentative D call TRBD1 (6 bases). The CDR3 has 15 amino acids. Trimming cost V 5 bases and J 1 base, with 9 bases left between them. Germline V gene sequence: CDR1 SEHNR, CDR2 FQNEAQ (reference sequence). CDR3 amino acids: CASSQGLSGANVLTF. The CDR3 nucleotides read TGTGCCAGCAGCCAGGGGCTGTCTGGGGCCAACGTCCTGACTTTC.

The chain is built from TRBV15 and TRBJ2-7; possible D gene TRBD2, 6 bases. This CDR3 spans 14 amino acids. V was trimmed by 1 base and J by 7 bases, leaving 14 bases between them. CDR1 LNHNV and CDR2 YYDKDF come from the germline V gene (reference sequence). The CDR3 spells CATSRVYGGSEQYF. The DNA for the CDR3 is TGTGCCACCAGCAGAGTTTATGGGGGGTCAGAGCAGTACTTC.

This rearrangement joins TRBV11-2 to TRBJ1-1; tentatively, D is TRBD1 (5 bases). CDR1 and CDR2 (germline): SGHAT, FQNNGV. The CDR3 covers 15 residues. The germline V and J ends were trimmed by 6 bases and 0 bases, with 14 bases remaining between them. Written as DNA, the CDR3 is TGTGCCAGCAGTTACGACAGCCGCATGAACACTGAAGCTTTCTTT. This sequence encodes CASSYDSRMNTEAFF.

The rearrangement joins TRBV30 to TRBJ1-2, with a weak D call TRBD1 (5 bases). Germline values: CDR1 GTSNPN, CDR2 SVGIG (reference sequence). This CDR3 spans 15 amino acids. The V end lost 7 bases, the J end lost 7 bases, and 25 bases lay between the germline ends. The CDR3: CAFSKPDTPSGGYTF. The CDR3 nucleotides read TGTGCCTTTTCAAAACCGGACACTCCTAGCGGTGGCTACACCTTC.

V is TRBV7-9 and J is TRBJ1-1; no firm D call. CDR1 and CDR2 from the germline V gene are SEHNR and FQNEAQ (reference sequence). The CDR3 is made up of 14 amino acids. V was cut by 1 base and J by 8 bases, with 14 bases left in between. This CDR3 reads CASSLDVLGFEAFF. The CDR3 bases are TGTGCCAGCAGCTTAGATGTTTTGGGCTTCGAAGCTTTCTTT.

The V and J genes are TRBV6-6 and TRBJ2-5, with 12 bases matching TRBD2. CDR1 and CDR2 (germline): MNHNY, SVGAGI (reference sequence). The CDR3 loop spans 16 amino acids. V lost 7 bases to trimming and J lost 5 bases; unmatched junction nucleotides: 11. The CDR3, as DNA: TGTGCCAGCACGACTAGCGGGAGTTGGAGATGGGAGACCCAGTACTTC. This codes for CASTTSGSWRWETQYF.

The chain employs TRBV11-2 and TRBJ2-1; 9 bases are a match to TRBD2. Germline CDR1 reads SGHAT; CDR2 reads FQNNGV. The V gene end was trimmed by 4 bases and the J gene end by 5 bases; junction bases not matched to a gene: 9. This CDR3 contains 16 residues. The CDR3 DNA is TGTGCCAGCAGCTCCTTTAGCGGGAGCCTCAACAATGAGCAGTTCTTC. It encodes CASSSFSGSLNNEQFF. The full variable domain, completed using reference TRBV11-2 and TRBJ2-1, is EAGVAQSPRYKIIEKRQSVAFWCNPISGHATLYWYQQILGQGPKLLIQFQNNGVVDDSQLPKDRFSAERLKGVDSTLKIQPAKLEDSAVYLCASSSFSGSLNNEQFFGPGTRLTVL.

The J gene is TRBJ1-2, the V gene TRBV30, with a tentative D call TRBD1 (6 bases). The germline V gene encodes CDR1 GTSNPN and CDR2 SVGIG (reference sequence). The length of the CDR3 is 13 residues. The germline V and J ends were trimmed by 3 bases and 3 bases, with 11 bases remaining between them. In DNA, the CDR3 is TGTGCCTGGAGGGGGGGGCTCGACTATGGCTACACCTTC. Translating gives CAWRGGLDYGYTF.

CDR3 sequence: CASSFTRTVGYGYTF. CDR3 in DNA: TGTGCCAGCAGTTTTACTCGGACAGTGGGCTATGGCTACACCTTC. The V call is TRBV27, the J call TRBJ1-2; perhaps TRBD1 as D (6 bases). V dropped 3 bases and J dropped 4 bases, with 15 bases sitting between them. The CDR3 has 15 amino acids. Germline assignment: CDR1 MNHEY and CDR2 SMNVEV (reference sequence).

Points on this clone: Likely a read error: the CDR3 ends without its conserved phenylalanine or tryptophan. The rearrangement uses TRBV5-1 and TRBJ1-6; D perhaps matches TRBD1 (5 bases). The CDR3 is 15 residues long. The germline gives CDR1 SGHRS, CDR2 YFSETQ. The V end lost 0 bases, the J end lost 10 bases, and 14 bases lay between the germline ends. The CDR3 DNA sequence: TGCGCCAGCAGCTTGGTTTCTGGGGCGAACTCACCCCTCCACTCT. Encoded protein: CASSLVSGANSPLHS.

The chain recombines TRBV4-1 with TRBJ2-7, with D uncertain. Germline values: CDR1 MGHRA, CDR2 YSYEKL. The CDR3 consists of 14 residues. Between the trimmed V and J ends, which lost 5 bases and 3 bases, there was a span of 14 bases. CDR3 amino acids: CASSGPETLYEQYF. DNA for the CDR3: TGCGCCAGCAGCGGGCCAGAGACCCTCTACGAGCAGTACTTC.

The chain uses TRBV7-6 and TRBJ1-3; TRBD1 is a possible D gene (5 bases). CDR1 is SGHVS and CDR2 is FNYEAQ in the germline V gene. CDR3 length: 17 residues. The V end was cut by 2 bases, the J end by 0 bases, with 14 bases between. The CDR3, as DNA: TGTGCCAGCAGCTTAAAAATTAAAGGGGCCTCTGGAAACACCATATATTTT. Translating gives CASSLKIKGASGNTIYF.

This clone was seen once. The chain has TRBV6-1 and TRBJ2-2; possible D gene TRBD2, 6 bases. Germline-derived CDR1 and CDR2 are MNHNS and SASEGT. The CDR3 has 19 residues. The V end was cut by 4 bases, the J end by 3 bases, with 24 bases between. The CDR3, as DNA: TGTGCCAGCAGTGGAATTGGAACCACCGGGACTTTCTACACCGGGGAGCTGTTTTTT. Its protein is CASSGIGTTGTFYTGELFF.

The chain links TRBV5-4 to TRBJ1-1; a possible D gene is TRBD1 (6 bases). There are 12 residues in the CDR3. The V gene lost 2 bases and the J gene lost 6 bases, with 8 bases spanning the gap. Germline loops: CDR1 SGHNT, CDR2 YYREEE (reference sequence). The CDR3 coding sequence is TGTGCCAGCAGCTTCGGGGGGCCTGAAGCTTTCTTT. This encodes CASSFGGPEAFF.

J is TRBJ2-3 and V is TRBV18; 8 bases align to TRBD2. V shed 4 bases, J shed 4 bases, and the junction held 19 bases outside the gene matches. This CDR3 region has 19 residues. The germline gives CDR1 KGHSH, CDR2 LQKENI. The CDR3 loop is CASSRFVSPAGVSPDTQYF. The DNA of the CDR3 is TGTGCCAGCTCACGATTCGTCTCCCCAGCGGGAGTTTCCCCAGATACGCAGTATTTT.

Concerning this clone: One end of the junction fails to match germline, which may point to a read error. The gene calls are TRBV28 and TRBJ1-1; tentative D call: TRBD1 (5 bases). The CDR3 totals 15 residues. From germline, CDR1 is MDHEN and CDR2 SYDVKM. In nucleotides, the CDR3 is TGTGCCAGCAGTTTGCCGAGGCGGGGGAACGCTGAAGCTTTCTTT. Translating it yields CASSLPRRGNAEAFF.

The chain has TRBV19 and TRBJ1-6; D is possibly TRBD1 (6 bases). The CDR3 spans 13 residues. The germline V gene encodes CDR1 LNHDA and CDR2 SQIVND (reference sequence). V lost 4 bases and J 7 bases, leaving 8 bases between the germline ends. CDR3 sequence (DNA): TGTGCCAGTAGTAGGCAGGGGAATTCACCCCTCCACTTT. This translates into CASSRQGNSPLHF.

The J gene is TRBJ2-7, the V gene TRBV9; D possibly corresponds to TRBD1 (6 bases). CDR1 and CDR2 (germline): SGDLS, YYNGEE. Trimming removed 0 bases at V and 2 bases at J, with 15 bases between. CDR3 length: 16 amino acids. The chain's CDR3 is CASSVVSQGPPYEQYF. CDR3 in DNA: TGTGCCAGCAGCGTAGTCTCCCAGGGGCCTCCCTACGAGCAGTACTTC.

V is TRBV11-2 and J is TRBJ1-2; tentatively, D is TRBD1 (6 bases). The V gene's germline CDR1 is SGHAT and CDR2 FQNNGV. V was pared by 6 bases and J by 11 bases, with 16 bases between. This CDR3 is 12 amino acids long. The CDR3 reads CASSLSGTPYTF. The CDR3 DNA is TGTGCCAGCAGTCTCTCAGGGACACCTTACACCTTC.